The 32 T cell receptor beta chains listed next were all sequenced from one sample in a study of Ad26.COV2.S vaccination and SARS-CoV-2 variants (dated by TCRdb to about 2021). Interpreted using the paper, the treatment or condition label stands for: about 20 received Ad26.COV2.S at low or high dose, single or two shots; 5 received placebo; per-sample allocation not given. For vaccine and placebo recipients, repertoires were sequenced using samples collected on day 63 after the first injection. Libraries were made using the immunoSEQ multiplex PCR assay. TCRdb limited this immuneACCESS table to in-frame rearrangements with V and J called. A share of clones is missing; checked studies link under half to unresolved V genes, and the rest is unexplained. The sample table records about 440,000 clones; around 90% of these occur just once. The ten largest make up roughly 12% of the sample. The sequences come from peripheral blood, collected in a trial of Ad26.COV2.S vaccine versus placebo. All receptors derive from a person between 18 and 65 years old who received the Ad26.COV2.S COVID-19 vaccine or a placebo.

The chain combines TRBV25-1 with TRBJ1-1, with D tentatively TRBD1 (6 bases). Germline V gene sequence: CDR1 MGHDK, CDR2 SYGVNS. The V and J ends lost 8 bases and 11 bases respectively, with 21 bases between them. The CDR3 runs to 13 residues. The CDR3 DNA sequence: TGTGCCAGCTCTAAGCGCGCTACAGGGATCGCTTTCTTT. Amino acid sequence: CASSKRATGIAFF.

This clone was observed a single time. V gene TRBV29-1 combines with J gene TRBJ2-2; 9 bases are a match to TRBD2. The V gene end was trimmed by 5 bases and the J gene end by 2 bases; junction bases not matched to a gene: 9. CDR1 is SQVTM and CDR2 is ANQGSEA in the germline V gene. CDR3 length: 16 residues. The CDR3 sequence: CSVLGREGVNTGELFF. CDR3 DNA sequence: TGCAGCGTTTTAGGGCGGGAGGGCGTAAACACCGGGGAGCTGTTTTTT.

On this clone: The same CDR3 also results from other DNA sequences found in this sample. The gene calls are TRBV6-5 and TRBJ1-1; D is unresolved. V was clipped by 2 bases and J by 1 base, with 5 bases between them. CDR3 length equals 13 residues. CDR1 and CDR2 (germline): MNHEY, SVGAGI. CDR3 sequence: CASSYRQNTEAFF. CDR3 DNA: TGTGCCAGCAGTTACCGGCAGAACACTGAAGCTTTCTTT.

The genes are TRBV7-9 and TRBJ2-1, with no clear D. The CDR3 totals 15 residues. Germline CDR1 reads SEHNR; CDR2 reads FQNEAQ (reference sequence). The V end lost 6 bases, the J end lost 2 bases, and 14 bases lay between the germline ends. The CDR3 loop reads CASSETARPYNEQFF. The CDR3 DNA reads as TGTGCCAGCAGTGAAACCGCGCGGCCCTACAATGAGCAGTTCTTC.

This chain uses TRBV2 with TRBJ2-7, with 11 bases fitting TRBD1. The CDR3 contains 13 residues. The germline V gene encodes CDR1 SNHLY and CDR2 FYNNEI. J was trimmed by 6 bases and V by 6 bases; bases with no gene match: 4. CDR3 nucleotides: TGTGCCAGCAGGAGGGGGACAGGGGGCGAGCAGTACTTC. This sequence encodes CASRRGTGGEQYF.

About this clone: No conserved phenylalanine or tryptophan is present at the end of the CDR3, so a read error is the likely explanation. The chain recombines TRBV27 with TRBJ1-2; perhaps TRBD1 as D (5 bases). The germline gives CDR1 MNHEY, CDR2 SMNVEV (reference sequence). Trimming took 8 bases from V and 3 from J, leaving 16 bases between them. The length of the CDR3 is 14 residues. DNA of the CDR3: TGTGCCAGCCGGGGGGGAGTGGATTACTATGGCTACACCCTC. Protein product: CASRGGVDYYGYTL.

This chain links TRBV6-5 with TRBJ1-1; no clear D gene. Looked up from germline, CDR1 is MNHEY and CDR2 is SVGAGI. V lost 4 bases, J lost 1 base, and 7 bases lay in between. The CDR3 is made up of 13 amino acids. The CDR3 sequence is CASSLDGNTEAFF. The CDR3, as DNA: TGTGCCAGCAGTTTGGACGGGAACACTGAAGCTTTCTTT.

This clone has only a few counts. The chain employs TRBV10-3 and TRBJ2-1, with D possibly called TRBD1 or TRBD2 (7 bases each). V dropped 4 bases and J dropped 9 bases, with 22 bases sitting between them. Germline lookup yields CDR1 ENHRY and CDR2 SYGVKD. This CDR3 region has 16 residues. CDR3 sequence: CAISGAGPARQGEQFF. The CDR3 coding sequence is TGTGCCATCAGTGGAGCGGGACCAGCCCGACAGGGTGAGCAGTTCTTC.

This clone was seen just once. The chain is built from TRBV12-3 or TRBV12-4 and TRBJ2-5; weak D call: TRBD1 (6 bases). This CDR3 spans 13 amino acids. With 6 bases removed from V and 4 bases from J, the gap between germline ends came to 12 bases. This chain's CDR3 is CASSLQGRETQYF. The CDR3 DNA reads TGTGCCAGCAGCCTTCAGGGGAGAGAGACCCAGTACTTC.

The J gene is TRBJ2-4, the V gene TRBV16; D remains ambiguous. The germline V gene encodes CDR1 KGHSY and CDR2 FQNENV. V lost 0 bases, J lost 11 bases, and 17 bases lay in between. The CDR3 has 15 amino acids. CDR3 DNA sequence: TGTGCCAGCAGCCAATCAATTGGGGTTAACGGCGTTCAGTACTTC. Its protein product is CASSQSIGVNGVQYF. The whole variable domain, filled in from reference TRBV16 and TRBJ2-4, reads GEEVAQTPKHLVRGEGQKAKLYCAPIKGHSYVFWYQQVLKNEFKFLISFQNENVFDETGMPKERFSAKCLPNSPCSLEIQATKLEDSAVYFCASSQSIGVNGVQYFGAGTRLSVL.

The CDR3 DNA sequence: TGTGCCAGTAGTATTGGGACTAGCGTCGATACGCAGTATTTT. It specifies CASSIGTSVDTQYF. J is TRBJ2-3 and V is TRBV19, with TRBD2 identical over 10 bases. Germline V gene sequence: CDR1 LNHDA, CDR2 SQIVND (reference sequence). The junction had 3 bases not matched to a gene; V was cut back by 3 bases and J by 6 bases. CDR3 length: 14 amino acids. The whole variable domain, filled in from reference TRBV19 and TRBJ2-3, reads DGGITQSPKYLFRKEGQNVTLSCEQNLNHDAMYWYRQDPGQGLRLIYYSQIVNDFQKGDIAEGYSVSREKKESFPLTVTSAQKNPTAFYLCASSIGTSVDTQYFGPGTRLTVL.

The DNA of the CDR3 is TGCGCCAGCAGCCAAGATCCAAGGACTAGCGGGATTGATACGCAGTATTTT. Encoded protein: CASSQDPRTSGIDTQYF. This chain uses TRBV4-3 with TRBJ2-3; 12 bases are shared with TRBD2. Germline V CDR1 and CDR2: LGHNA, YSLEER. This CDR3 has 17 residues. Losses at the gene ends were 0 bases for V and 6 bases for J; bases not matched to a gene: 7.

Here the CDR3 DNA reads TGCGCCAGCAGCCGCGATTGGGGAGAGGAAAAACTGTTTTTT. Protein: CASSRDWGEEKLFF. The V call is TRBV5-1, the J call TRBJ1-4; D unresolved. Per the germline V gene, CDR1 is SGHRS and CDR2 is YFSETQ. V was cut by 4 bases and J by 8 bases, with 15 bases left in between. This CDR3 has 14 amino acids.

V gene TRBV28 combines with J gene TRBJ2-1; 14 bases are shared with TRBD2. The germline V gene has CDR1 MDHEN and CDR2 SYDVKM. The length of the CDR3 is 17 residues. V lost 5 bases and J lost 6; bases outside the gene matches: 9. The CDR3 reads CASSVTKGLAGVNEQFF. The DNA for the CDR3 is TGTGCCAGCAGTGTAACAAAGGGACTAGCGGGGGTCAATGAGCAGTTCTTC.

The V and J genes are TRBV7-8 and TRBJ2-7, with no clear D. From germline, CDR1 is SGHVS and CDR2 FQNEAQ. CDR3 length equals 14 residues. Trimming left V 0 bases short and J 2 bases short, with 8 bases between. CDR3 bases: TGTGCCAGCAGCTTAGCGGGTACGACCTACGAGCAGTACTTC. Amino acids: CASSLAGTTYEQYF.

This sequence joins TRBV28 and TRBJ2-7; the match to TRBD1 covers 8 bases. The ends lost 9 bases at V and 6 bases at J; junction bases unmatched: 19. This CDR3 has 16 amino acids. Looked up from germline, CDR1 is MDHEN and CDR2 is SYDVKM. As DNA, the CDR3 is TGTGCCAGTCCCCCGCTGGGGACAGGTGTCCTACGCGAGCAGTACTTC. Encoded protein: CASPPLGTGVLREQYF. The whole variable domain, remainder taken from reference TRBV28 and TRBJ2-7, is DVKVTQSSRYLVKRTGEKVFLECVQDMDHENMFWYRQDPGLGLRLIYFSYDVKMKEKGDIPEGYSVSREKKERFSLILESASTNQTSMYLCASPPLGTGVLREQYFGPGTRLTVT.

The CDR3 protein is CASSPRGGLGYEQYF. The CDR3 nucleotides are TGTGCCAGCAGCCCGCGCGGGGGGCTGGGATACGAGCAGTACTTC. The chain combines TRBV7-9 with TRBJ2-7; 8 nucleotides match TRBD2. The CDR3 is 15 residues long. J was trimmed by 4 bases and V by 5 bases; bases with no gene match: 10. Per the germline V gene, CDR1 is SEHNR and CDR2 is FQNEAQ (reference sequence).

This clone has a handful of counts. The CDR3 sequence is CASSHPGTSNYEQYF. CDR3 coding DNA: TGTGCCAGCAGCCACCCCGGGACTAGCAATTACGAGCAGTACTTC. The chain links TRBV5-4 to TRBJ2-7, with TRBD2 matching 9 bases. Germline CDR1 is SGHNT and CDR2 is YYREEE (reference sequence). The CDR3 covers 15 residues. With 4 bases clipped from V and 4 bases from J, the junction kept 9 bases outside the gene matches.

The chain carries TRBV5-5 and TRBJ1-3; D gene ambiguous. Trimming pared 4 bases from V and 1 base from J, leaving 3 bases between. CDR1 and CDR2 (germline): SGHKS, YYEKEE (reference sequence). This CDR3 has 12 amino acids. The CDR3 coding sequence is TGTGCCAGCAGCCAATCTGGAAACACCATATATTTT. It codes for CASSQSGNTIYF.

CDR3 sequence reads: CASREQGNQPQHF. The CDR3 DNA sequence: TGTGCCAGCAGGGAACAGGGCAATCAGCCCCAGCATTTT. V gene TRBV28 combines with J gene TRBJ1-5; maybe TRBD1 (5 bases). The CDR3 sequence is 13 residues long. From germline, CDR1 is MDHEN and CDR2 SYDVKM. With 6 bases removed from V and 2 bases from J, the gap between germline ends came to 8 bases.

The chain combines TRBV30 with TRBJ1-2; 12 bases align to TRBD1. The CDR3 consists of 15 residues. After removal of 2 bases from V and 2 bases from J, the junction contained 3 bases not matched to a gene. Germline assignment: CDR1 GTSNPN and CDR2 SVGIG (reference sequence). The CDR3 loop is CAWSSGTGGNYGYTF. The CDR3 nucleotides are TGTGCCTGGAGTTCCGGGACAGGGGGCAACTATGGCTACACCTTC.

This clone has ten or more counts. The chain joins TRBV9 to TRBJ2-1; TRBD1 might be the D (6 bases). V was trimmed by 2 bases and J by 5 bases, leaving 14 bases between them. The CDR3 contains 15 residues. Germline values: CDR1 SGDLS, CDR2 YYNGEE. CDR3 in DNA: TGTGCCAGCAGCGTGATACCGGGACAAGACAATGAGCAGTTCTTC. It encodes CASSVIPGQDNEQFF.

The chain couples TRBV25-1 to TRBJ1-2; TRBD1 matches at 8 bases. V lost 4 bases and J lost 7; bases outside the gene matches: 5. Germline CDR1 and CDR2: MGHDK and SYGVNS. The CDR3 totals 13 residues. CDR3 amino acids: CASSGDRGRGYTF. In DNA form, the CDR3 reads TGTGCCAGCAGTGGCGACAGGGGACGTGGCTACACCTTC.

The chain combines TRBV15 with TRBJ1-1; 7 positions match TRBD1. The CDR3 has 15 residues. CDR1 LNHNV and CDR2 YYDKDF come from the germline V gene (reference sequence). Germline trimming cut 0 bases from V and 5 bases from J; bases unmatched to any gene: 6. CDR3 coding DNA: TGTGCCACCAGCAGAGATCCGGACAGGTCTACTGAAGCTTTCTTT. Protein: CATSRDPDRSTEAFF.

The chain combines TRBV19 with TRBJ2-3, with TRBD2 as a possible D gene (5 bases). Germline V gives CDR1 LNHDA, CDR2 SQIVND (reference sequence). There are 14 residues in the CDR3. V dropped 5 bases and J dropped 1 base, with 10 bases sitting between them. CDR3 DNA: TGTGCCAGTAGTGCTGGGAGTGGCACAGATACGCAGTATTTT. Translated, it gives CASSAGSGTDTQYF.

A few counts support this clone. The genes are TRBV5-1 and TRBJ2-1, with 7 bases identical to TRBD2. The germline gives CDR1 SGHRS, CDR2 YFSETQ. This CDR3 has 15 residues. Trimming took 7 bases from V and 0 from J; bases not matched to a gene: 7. The CDR3 nucleotides read TGCGCCAGCTCCCGACTAGCTGGCTCCTACAATGAGCAGTTCTTC. Its translation: CASSRLAGSYNEQFF.

V is TRBV5-1 and J is TRBJ2-1; 15 bases align to TRBD2. CDR3 length equals 18 residues. Germline V gene data show CDR1 as SGHRS and CDR2 as YFSETQ. V dropped 4 bases and J dropped 6; count of bases not matched to a gene: 11. This chain's CDR3 is CASSPRTSGRVVANEQFF. In nucleotides, the CDR3 is TGCGCCAGCAGCCCCCGGACTAGCGGGAGGGTAGTAGCCAATGAGCAGTTCTTC.

The gene calls are TRBV27 and TRBJ2-1; unclear D gene. The CDR3 runs 16 residues. From germline, CDR1 is MNHEY and CDR2 SMNVEV (reference sequence). Between the trimmed V and J ends, which lost 2 bases and 6 bases, there was a span of 17 bases. The CDR3 region has the DNA TGTGCCAGCAGTTTAAGTGCCCTACCCCCAACCAATGAGCAGTTCTTC. This gives the protein CASSLSALPPTNEQFF.

The genes are TRBV5-8 and TRBJ2-3; no definite D call. This CDR3 has 14 residues. Germline lookup yields CDR1 SGHTS and CDR2 YDEGEE. Trimming removed 4 bases at V and 1 base at J, with 10 bases between. The CDR3 DNA reads as TGTGCCAGCAGCATAGTAGGGCGCACAGATACGCAGTATTTT. This translates into CASSIVGRTDTQYF.

The CDR3 loop is CASSPGLAGGLGELFF. In DNA, the CDR3 is TGTGCCAGCAGCCCCGGACTAGCGGGAGGCCTGGGGGAGCTGTTTTTT. V and J are TRBV6-2 or TRBV6-3 and TRBJ2-2; 14 bases fit TRBD2. This CDR3 spans 16 amino acids. The V gene end was trimmed by 6 bases and the J gene end by 8 bases; junction bases not matched to a gene: 8. CDR1 MNHEY and CDR2 SVGEGT come from the germline V gene.

This chain joins TRBV7-2 and TRBJ1-1; D uncertain. Germline V CDR1 and CDR2: SGHTA, FQGNSA. V was clipped by 5 bases and J by 3 bases, with 13 bases between them. The CDR3 contains 14 residues. The CDR3 DNA reads as TGTGCCAGCAGCCTCATTTATGGTCACACTGAAGCTTTCTTT. Amino acid sequence: CASSLIYGHTEAFF.

This clone was detected a few times. One end of the junction does not line up with germline, which may come from a read error. The V and J genes are TRBV2 and TRBJ2-7; D is ambiguous. CDR1 and CDR2 from the germline V gene are SNHLY and FYNNEI. The CDR3 contains 12 residues. The CDR3 region is CACSSSSYEQYF. CDR3 coding DNA: TGTGCCTGCAGCTCGAGCTCCTACGAGCAGTACTTC.